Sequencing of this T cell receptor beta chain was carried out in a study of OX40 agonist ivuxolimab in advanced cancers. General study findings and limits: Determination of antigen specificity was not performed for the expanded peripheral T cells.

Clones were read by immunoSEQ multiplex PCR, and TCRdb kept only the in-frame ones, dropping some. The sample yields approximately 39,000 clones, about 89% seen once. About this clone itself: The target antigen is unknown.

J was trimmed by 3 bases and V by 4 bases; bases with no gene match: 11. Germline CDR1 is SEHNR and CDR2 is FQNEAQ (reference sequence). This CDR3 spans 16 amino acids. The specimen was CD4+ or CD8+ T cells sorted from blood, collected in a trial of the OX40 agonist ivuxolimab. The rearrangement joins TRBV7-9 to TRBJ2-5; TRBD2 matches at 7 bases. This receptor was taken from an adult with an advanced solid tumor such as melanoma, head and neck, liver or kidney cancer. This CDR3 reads CASSSNGWRGKETQYF. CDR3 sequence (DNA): TGTGCCAGCAGCTCCAATGGCTGGCGGGGGAAAGAGACCCAGTACTTC. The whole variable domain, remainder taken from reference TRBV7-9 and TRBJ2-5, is DTGVSQNPRHKITKRGQNVTFRCDPISEHNRLYWYRQTLGQGPEFLTYFQNEAQLEKSRLLSDRFSAERPKGSFSTLEIQRTEQGDSAMYLCASSSNGWRGKETQYFGPGTRLLVL.